Detailed here is one T cell receptor beta chain. These data belong to a study of blood T cell repertoires in COVID-19. V shed 3 bases and J 6 bases; nucleotides not matched to a gene: 7. Germline assignment: CDR1 MNHEY and CDR2 SMNVEV (reference sequence). CDR3 length: 15 amino acids. Libraries were prepared by immunoSEQ multiplex PCR; TCRdb keeps only in-frame clonotypes and omits some of them. The sample has tens of thousands of clones; 75% to 95% are singletons. The sequenced material came from peripheral blood. This receptor was identified in a woman between 45 and 60 years old in a cohort sampled during active COVID-19. This sequence joins TRBV27 and TRBJ2-1; TRBD2 matches at 8 bases. The CDR3 DNA is TGTGCCAGCAGTTTCAGCGGGGGCCGATTCAATGAGCAGTTCTTC. Residues: CASSFSGGRFNEQFF.